The 14 T cell receptor beta chains listed next were all sequenced from one sample in a study of metastatic and nonmetastatic thyroid tumors (dated by TCRdb to 2019 to 2021). Preparation of the library involved PCR. Instrument used: Illumina HiSeq 4000. In-frame beta chains were kept once TCRdb had trimmed the public reads at Q25 with fastp and called clones with MiXCR. A total of approximately 8,000 clones appear in this sample, 27% of them only once. The ten top clones hold under 20% of the sample. None of the patients had been given any treatment before thyroid surgery. The sample consisted of adjacent normal tissue. The receptors originated from a female donor with papillary thyroid cancer or a benign thyroid nodule (not recorded which). Some clones in this sample may be carry-over from other donors' samples.

This clone was recorded many times. The CDR3 bases are TGTGCCAGCAGCTTAGGAAGGGGGATTGAAGCTTTCTTT. Amino acid sequence: CASSLGRGIEAFF. The V and J genes are TRBV7-9 and TRBJ1-1; maybe TRBD1 (6 bases). Germline V gene sequence: CDR1 SEHNR, CDR2 FQNEAQ (reference sequence). Trimming removed 1 base at V and 7 bases at J, with 10 bases between. CDR3 size: 13 residues.

The gene calls are TRBV20-1 and TRBJ2-2, with 11 bases fitting TRBD2. The CDR3 runs to 17 residues. The V segment lost 5 bases and the J segment 0 bases; nucleotides outside the gene matches: 8. From germline, CDR1 is DFQATT and CDR2 SNEGSKA (reference sequence). CDR3 region: CSALGLAGGPNTGELFF. DNA for the CDR3: TGCAGTGCTTTGGGGCTAGCGGGAGGTCCGAACACCGGGGAGCTGTTTTTT.

This clone qualifies as medium-sized. This chain joins TRBV7-9 and TRBJ1-6; 8 nucleotides align to TRBD1. The length of the CDR3 is 15 residues. The trim removed 4 bases at V and 7 bases at J, leaving 6 bases unmatched. From germline, CDR1 is SEHNR and CDR2 FQNEAQ (reference sequence). CDR3 amino acids: CASSWQGARNSPLHF. CDR3 sequence (DNA): TGTGCCAGCAGCTGGCAGGGGGCCAGGAATTCACCCCTCCACTTT.

This clone is classed as large. The rearrangement links TRBV6-1 to TRBJ1-1, with D maybe TRBD1 (6 bases). The V gene lost 7 bases and the J gene lost 7 bases, with 13 bases spanning the gap. The CDR3 totals 12 residues. CDR1 is MNHNS and CDR2 is SASEGT in the germline V gene. The CDR3 loop is CASTTKTGEAFF. In DNA form, the CDR3 reads TGTGCCAGCACCACTAAGACAGGTGAAGCTTTCTTT.

The chain has TRBV6-2 or TRBV6-3 and TRBJ2-4; D is perhaps TRBD1 (6 bases). Looked up from germline, CDR1 is MNHEY and CDR2 is SVGEGT. V lost 5 bases, J lost 8 bases, and 16 bases lay in between. The CDR3 contains 14 residues. CDR3 residues: CASSQSTGTYIQYF. Here the CDR3 DNA reads TGTGCCAGCAGTCAATCGACAGGCACGTACATTCAGTACTTC.

The chain carries TRBV11-3 and TRBJ2-3, with TRBD1 as a possible D gene (5 bases). Per germline, CDR1 SGHNT and CDR2 YENEEA. V lost 0 bases and J 6 bases, leaving 10 bases between the germline ends. CDR3 length: 14 amino acids. Here the CDR3 DNA reads TGTGCCAGCAGCTTAGAAGGAAGGGGCGATACGCAGTATTTT. It yields the protein CASSLEGRGDTQYF.

This clone is termed medium-sized. This same CDR3 is encoded by further DNA sequences in the sample. The gene calls are TRBV28 and TRBJ2-7; D might be TRBD1 (5 bases). The germline V and J ends were trimmed by 5 bases and 3 bases, with 23 bases remaining between them. Per germline, CDR1 MDHEN and CDR2 SYDVKM. The CDR3 has 17 residues. This CDR3 is CASSLPFSGQIYYEQYF. The CDR3 nucleotides read TGTGCCAGCAGTCTCCCTTTTTCTGGACAAATATACTACGAGCAGTACTTC.

The chain employs TRBV12-3 or TRBV12-4 and TRBJ1-1, with 8 bases that match TRBD1. CDR3 length: 15 residues. V lost 5 bases to trimming and J lost 7 bases; unmatched junction nucleotides: 12. CDR3 nucleotides: TGTGCCAGCAGTCCCCGGACAGGGTCTCCCTTTGAAGCTTTCTTT. Its protein is CASSPRTGSPFEAFF.

The sample holds a few counts of this clone. The V call is TRBV7-8, the J call TRBJ2-5, with D uncertain. Trimming pared 7 bases from V and 2 bases from J, leaving 8 bases between. The CDR3 runs to 12 residues. Germline V CDR1 and CDR2: SGHVS, FQNEAQ. CDR3 loop: CASTSVQETQYF. The DNA for the CDR3 is TGTGCCAGCACTTCGGTGCAAGAGACCCAGTACTTC. The whole variable domain, remainder taken from reference TRBV7-8 and TRBJ2-5, is GAGVSQSPRYKVAKRGQDVALRCDPISGHVSLFWYQQALGQGPEFLTYFQNEAQLDKSGLPSDRFFAERPEGSVSTLKIQRTQQEDSAVYLCASTSVQETQYFGPGTRLLVL.

This clone was counted a few times. V and J are TRBV2 and TRBJ2-2, with D perhaps matching TRBD1 (6 bases). CDR3 length equals 15 residues. Germline lookup yields CDR1 SNHLY and CDR2 FYNNEI. Trimming cost V 4 bases and J 4 bases, with 13 bases left between them. The DNA for the CDR3 is TGTGCCAGCAGTGGTATACAGGGCACCACCGGGGAGCTGTTTTTT. Amino acid sequence: CASSGIQGTTGELFF.

The chain joins TRBV20-1 to TRBJ2-7; D possibly corresponds to TRBD2 (6 bases). The CDR3 runs to 13 residues. V shed 6 bases and J shed 5 bases, with 17 bases lying between them. Germline V gives CDR1 DFQATT, CDR2 SNEGSKA (reference sequence). In nucleotides, the CDR3 is TGCAGTGCGAAGGCCGGGGGTGCGGACGAGCAGTACGTC. Amino acid sequence: CSAKAGGADEQYV.

The V gene is TRBV5-1, the J gene TRBJ1-3, with a possible D match to TRBD1 (6 bases). There are 17 residues in the CDR3. V gave up 0 bases and J gave up 4 bases, with 17 bases separating them. The germline V gene encodes CDR1 SGHRS and CDR2 YFSETQ. In DNA, the CDR3 is TGCGCCAGCAGCTTGGTTGTAGGGGGGCCTGGAGGAAACACCATATATTTT. This codes for CASSLVVGGPGGNTIYF.

Sample share makes this clone medium-sized. V is TRBV2 and J is TRBJ2-1; 9 bases agree with TRBD2. This CDR3 is built from 16 residues. CDR1 is SNHLY, CDR2 FYNNEI, per germline. The trim removed 5 bases at V and 7 bases at J, leaving 12 bases unmatched. The CDR3 DNA reads TGTGCCAGCAGTTATAAGCGGGAGGTGAATATTAATGAGCAGTTCTTC. Translating gives CASSYKREVNINEQFF. Using reference TRBV2 and TRBJ2-1 for the parts outside the CDR3, the full variable domain is EPEVTQTPSHQVTQMGQEVILRCVPISNHLYFYWYRQILGQKVEFLVSFYNNEISEKSEIFDDQFSVERPDGSNFTLKIRSTKLEDSAMYFCASSYKREVNINEQFFGPGTRLTVL.

This clone was seen a handful of times. The genes are TRBV10-1 and TRBJ2-1; TRBD2 aligns across 8 bases. The J segment lost 2 bases and the V segment lost 6 bases, leaving 6 bases of the junction unmatched. This CDR3 is built from 15 residues. The germline V gene encodes CDR1 WNHNN and CDR2 SYGVQD (reference sequence). The CDR3 reads CASSRGGKTYNEQFF. CDR3 in DNA: TGCGCCAGCAGCCGGGGGGGTAAAACCTACAATGAGCAGTTCTTC.